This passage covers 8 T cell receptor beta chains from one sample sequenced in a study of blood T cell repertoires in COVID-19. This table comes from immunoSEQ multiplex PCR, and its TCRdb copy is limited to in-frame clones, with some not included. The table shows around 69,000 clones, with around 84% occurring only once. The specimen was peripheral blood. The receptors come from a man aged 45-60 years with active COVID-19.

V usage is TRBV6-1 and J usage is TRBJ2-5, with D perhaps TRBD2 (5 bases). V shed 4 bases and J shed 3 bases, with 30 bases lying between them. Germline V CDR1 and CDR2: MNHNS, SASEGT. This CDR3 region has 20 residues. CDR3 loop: CASSGVVLSGWATKEETQYF. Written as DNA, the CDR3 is TGTGCCAGCAGTGGAGTGGTTTTGTCGGGATGGGCGACGAAGGAAGAGACCCAGTACTTC.

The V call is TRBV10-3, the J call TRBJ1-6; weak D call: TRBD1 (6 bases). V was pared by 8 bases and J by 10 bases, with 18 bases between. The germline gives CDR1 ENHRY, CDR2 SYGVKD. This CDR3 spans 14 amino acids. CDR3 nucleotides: TGTGCCATCCGGGGGGCCAGGGCCAGGTCACCCCTCCACTTT. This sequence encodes CAIRGARARSPLHF.

The CDR3, as DNA: TGTGCCAGCAGCTTGGGGGGCGGGGAAGAAAAACTGTTTTTT. It yields the protein CASSLGGGEEKLFF. The genes are TRBV5-4 and TRBJ1-4; D possibly corresponds to TRBD1 (5 bases). This CDR3 has 14 amino acids. Germline CDR1 SGHNT, CDR2 YYREEE (reference sequence). V was shortened by 0 bases and J by 8 bases, with 11 bases between the two germline ends.

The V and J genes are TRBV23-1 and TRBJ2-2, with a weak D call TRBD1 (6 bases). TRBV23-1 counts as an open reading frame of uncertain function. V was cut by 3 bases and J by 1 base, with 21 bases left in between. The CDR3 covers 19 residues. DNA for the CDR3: TGCGCCAGCAGTCACCCATTAAGGCAGGGGAAAAAGAACACCGGGGAGCTGTTTTTT. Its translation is CASSHPLRQGKKNTGELFF.

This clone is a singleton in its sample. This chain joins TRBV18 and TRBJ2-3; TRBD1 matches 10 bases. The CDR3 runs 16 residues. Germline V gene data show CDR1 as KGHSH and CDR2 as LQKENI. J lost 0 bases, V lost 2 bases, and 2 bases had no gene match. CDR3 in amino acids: CASSPGTGVSTDTQYF. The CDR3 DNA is TGTGCCAGCTCACCAGGGACAGGGGTTAGCACAGATACGCAGTATTTT.

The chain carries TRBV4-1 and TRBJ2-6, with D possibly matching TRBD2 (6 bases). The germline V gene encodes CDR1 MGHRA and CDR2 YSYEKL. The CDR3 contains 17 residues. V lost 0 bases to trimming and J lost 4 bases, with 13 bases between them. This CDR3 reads CASSQEESAGGANVLTF. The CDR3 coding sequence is TGCGCCAGCAGCCAAGAGGAGAGTGCGGGGGGGGCCAACGTCCTGACTTTC.

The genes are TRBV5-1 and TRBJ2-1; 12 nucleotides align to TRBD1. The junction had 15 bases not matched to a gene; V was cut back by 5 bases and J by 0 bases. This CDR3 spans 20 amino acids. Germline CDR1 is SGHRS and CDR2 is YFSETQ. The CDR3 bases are TGCGCCAGCAGATGGCCGGGACAGGGGGCAGCAAGGAGCTCCTACAATGAGCAGTTCTTC. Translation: CASRWPGQGAARSSYNEQFF. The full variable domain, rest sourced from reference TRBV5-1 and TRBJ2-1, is KAGVTQTPRYLIKTRGQQVTLSCSPISGHRSVSWYQQTPGQGLQFLFEYFSETQRNKGNFPGRFSGRQFSNSRSEMNVSTLELGDSALYLCASRWPGQGAARSSYNEQFFGPGTRLTVL.

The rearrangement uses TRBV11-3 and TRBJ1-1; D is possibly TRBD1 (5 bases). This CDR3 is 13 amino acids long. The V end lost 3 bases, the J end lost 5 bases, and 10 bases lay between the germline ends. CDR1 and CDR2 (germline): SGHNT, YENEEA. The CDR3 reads CASSLIGGTEAFF. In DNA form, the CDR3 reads TGTGCCAGCAGCTTGATTGGGGGGACTGAAGCTTTCTTT.